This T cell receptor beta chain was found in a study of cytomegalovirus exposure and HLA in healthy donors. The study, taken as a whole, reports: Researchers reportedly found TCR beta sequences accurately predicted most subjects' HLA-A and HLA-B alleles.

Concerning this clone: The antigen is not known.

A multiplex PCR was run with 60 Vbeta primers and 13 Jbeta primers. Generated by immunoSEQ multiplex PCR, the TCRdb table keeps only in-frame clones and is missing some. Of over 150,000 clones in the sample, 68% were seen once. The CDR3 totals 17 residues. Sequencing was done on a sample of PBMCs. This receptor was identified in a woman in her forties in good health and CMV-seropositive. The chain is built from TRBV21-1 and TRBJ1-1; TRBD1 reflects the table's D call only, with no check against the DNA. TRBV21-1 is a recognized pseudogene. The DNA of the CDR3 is TGTGCCAGCAGCAAAGGGGGGACAGGGGCGGCGAACACTGAAGCTTTCTTT. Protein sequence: CASSKGGTGAANTEAFF.